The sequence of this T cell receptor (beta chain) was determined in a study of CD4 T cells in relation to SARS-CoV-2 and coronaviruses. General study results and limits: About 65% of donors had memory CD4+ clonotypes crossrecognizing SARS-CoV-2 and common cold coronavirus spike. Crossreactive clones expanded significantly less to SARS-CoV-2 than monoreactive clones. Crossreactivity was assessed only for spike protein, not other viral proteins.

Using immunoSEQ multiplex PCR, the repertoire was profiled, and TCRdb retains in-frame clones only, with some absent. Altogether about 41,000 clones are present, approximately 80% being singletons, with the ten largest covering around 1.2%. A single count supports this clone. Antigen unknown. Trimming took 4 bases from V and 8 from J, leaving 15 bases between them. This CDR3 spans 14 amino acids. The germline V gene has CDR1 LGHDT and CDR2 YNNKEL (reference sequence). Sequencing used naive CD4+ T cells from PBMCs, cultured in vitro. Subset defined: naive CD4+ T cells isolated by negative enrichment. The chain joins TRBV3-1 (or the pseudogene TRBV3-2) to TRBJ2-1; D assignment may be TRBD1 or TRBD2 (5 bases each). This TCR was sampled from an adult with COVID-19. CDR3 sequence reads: CASSPDPRGDEQFF. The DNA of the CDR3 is TGTGCCAGCAGCCCGGACCCCCGGGGCGATGAGCAGTTCTTC.